The 14 T cell receptor beta chains in this list originate from one sample, sequenced in a study of human T cells and chemical hapten exposure (dated by TCRdb to 2020 to 2023). Libraries were prepared through RACE. Sequenced using a NextSeq 500. TCRdb reanalyzed the raw reads on its own, using fastp at Q25 for trimming and MiXCR for clone calling, and kept in-frame beta chains. Entries are consolidated by CDR3 protein sequence, retaining the most common genes and DNA. Present in this sample are over 45,000 distinct CDR3 sequences, approximately 9.3% of which were seen just once. 13% of the sample goes to the ten largest clones. Explained via the paper, the time point label denotes: patch test 1, 2 weeks after DPC sensitization. The treatment or condition label here, explained by the study, means: therapeutic diphenylcyclopropenone sensitization with weekly scalp DPC. The specimen was whole blood, collected in connection with sensitization to the hapten diphenylcyclopropenone (DPC). The source is a woman between 40 and 50 years old with alopecia areata. Some clones in this sample may be carry-over from other donors' samples.

This clonotype was detected only once. The chain couples TRBV12-3 or TRBV12-4 to TRBJ2-2, with D maybe TRBD1 (6 bases). The CDR3 consists of 13 residues. V shed 6 bases and J shed 4 bases, with 9 bases lying between them. The chain's CDR3 is CASSTTGTGELFF. CDR3 sequence (DNA): TGTGCCAGCAGCACGACAGGCACCGGGGAGCTGTTTTTT.

This chain connects TRBV30 to TRBJ1-1; 9 nucleotides line up with TRBD1. Unmatched junction bases numbered 11, after V lost 0 bases and J lost 0 bases. The germline V gene has CDR1 GTSNPN and CDR2 SVGIG (reference sequence). CDR3 size: 18 residues. This CDR3 reads CAWSVSRKGTGLNTEAFF. The CDR3 DNA follows: TGTGCCTGGAGTGTAAGTCGGAAGGGGACAGGGTTGAACACTGAAGCTTTCTTT.

This clonotype was observed at least ten times. J is TRBJ1-6 and V is TRBV5-1; the D is unclear. The CDR3 totals 14 residues. V was pared by 0 bases and J by 10 bases, with 11 bases between. Germline V gene lookup returns CDR1 SGHRS and CDR2 YFSETQ. DNA of the CDR3: TGCGCCAGCAGCTTGGTTTCAATCGAATCACCCCTCCACTTT. Translation: CASSLVSIESPLHF.

Many counts were recorded for this clonotype. This rearrangement joins TRBV24-1 to TRBJ2-1; TRBD2 agrees at 15 bases. Per germline, CDR1 KGHDR and CDR2 SFDVKD. The CDR3 has 14 amino acids. The V and J ends lost 4 bases and 14 bases, in that order; junction bases with no gene match: 5. CDR3 bases: TGTGCCACCAGTGACCGGGGACTAGCGGGGGGCGAGTTCTTC. Protein product: CATSDRGLAGGEFF.

This clonotype appeared many times. CDR3 coding DNA: TGCAGCGTTGAAGGCCCAGCGGGGGGACCCATAGCCAAAAACATTCAGTACTTC. It translates to CSVEGPAGGPIAKNIQYF. The chain couples TRBV29-1 to TRBJ2-4; 9 nucleotides agree with TRBD2. The CDR3 has 18 amino acids. The trim removed 1 base at V and 0 bases at J, leaving 10 bases unmatched. The germline CDR1 and CDR2 sequences are SQVTM and ANQGSEA.

The CDR3 nucleotides read TGTGCCAGCTCCCGGGGACCCCGCACAGATACGCAGTATTTT. Its translation is CASSRGPRTDTQYF. The rearrangement joins TRBV28 to TRBJ2-3; perhaps D is TRBD1 or TRBD2 (5 bases each). Per the germline V gene, CDR1 is MDHEN and CDR2 is SYDVKM. V lost 8 bases and J lost 1, with 13 bases in between. CDR3 size: 14 residues.

This clonotype was seen ten or more times. This chain joins TRBV9 and TRBJ2-5, with D tentatively TRBD2 (6 bases). Looked up from germline, CDR1 is SGDLS and CDR2 is YYNGEE. The V end was cut by 0 bases, the J end by 5 bases, with 11 bases between. The CDR3 extends over 14 amino acids. The CDR3 reads CASSVEAGRETQYF. The CDR3 DNA follows: TGTGCCAGCAGCGTAGAGGCGGGGCGCGAGACCCAGTACTTC.

This clonotype has ten or more counts. The gene calls are TRBV4-2 and TRBJ2-3; perhaps TRBD2 as D (7 bases). The V and J ends lost 5 bases and 0 bases respectively, with 15 bases between them. In germline, CDR1 is LGHNA, CDR2 YNFKEQ. The CDR3 runs 16 residues. The CDR3 here is CASSEGGRPSTDTQYF. The CDR3 region has the DNA TGTGCCAGCAGCGAGGGGGGGCGTCCAAGCACAGATACGCAGTATTTT.

This clonotype was counted ten times or more. The V gene is TRBV7-3, the J gene TRBJ1-4; D uncertain. Trimming took off 3 bases at V and 7 bases at J, with 9 bases between the two ends. Germline assignment: CDR1 SGHTA and CDR2 FQGTGA. The CDR3 covers 13 residues. The CDR3 region is CASSFRPGEKLFF. The CDR3 coding sequence is TGTGCCAGCAGCTTCCGCCCTGGTGAAAAACTGTTTTTT.

This chain connects TRBV7-9 to TRBJ2-1; D call uncertain. CDR1 SEHNR and CDR2 FQNEAQ come from the germline V gene (reference sequence). Trimming took off 1 base at V and 2 bases at J, with 9 bases between the two ends. CDR3 length: 15 amino acids. As DNA, the CDR3 is TGTGCCAGCAGCTTAGGGGGTCCTGCCTACAATGAGCAGTTCTTC. Encoded protein: CASSLGGPAYNEQFF.

This rearrangement joins TRBV3-1 to TRBJ2-5, with 7 bases fitting TRBD1. Unmatched junction bases numbered 10, after V lost 6 bases and J lost 3 bases. The CDR3 contains 15 residues. Germline loops: CDR1 LGHDT, CDR2 YNNKEL (reference sequence). The CDR3 protein is CASSPPGTAKETQYF. In DNA, the CDR3 is TGTGCCAGCAGTCCTCCCGGGACAGCCAAAGAGACCCAGTACTTC.

This clonotype was recorded at least ten times. The chain has TRBV20-1 and TRBJ1-3; D might be TRBD1 (5 bases). Trimming removed 2 bases from V and 4 bases from J, with 12 bases in between. The CDR3 has 14 amino acids. Germline CDR1 reads DFQATT; CDR2 reads SNEGSKA (reference sequence). The CDR3 sequence is CSARRDSRGNTIYF. CDR3 in DNA: TGCAGTGCTAGACGGGACTCCCGGGGAAACACCATATATTTT.

This clonotype was found many times. The CDR3 DNA follows: TGTGCCAGCAGTTATCCACGACAGCAACAAGAGACCCAGTACTTC. Residues: CASSYPRQQQETQYF. The V gene is TRBV6-6, the J gene TRBJ2-5; weak D call: TRBD1 (5 bases). This CDR3 is built from 15 residues. CDR1 MNHNY and CDR2 SVGAGI come from the germline V gene (reference sequence). V gave up 3 bases and J gave up 2 bases, with 13 bases separating them.

V usage is TRBV30 and J usage is TRBJ2-2; 11 bases agree with TRBD1. V dropped 3 bases and J dropped 9; count of bases not matched to a gene: 15. The CDR3 consists of 17 residues. Germline values: CDR1 GTSNPN, CDR2 SVGIG (reference sequence). This CDR3 reads CAWSGQGAMGRGRELFF. In DNA, the CDR3 is TGTGCCTGGAGCGGACAGGGGGCGATGGGCAGAGGTCGGGAGCTGTTTTTT.